Reported below is one T cell receptor beta chain. This clone's antigen is unknown. Base qualities were left out, and no much larger clone turns up one base away. Libraries were prepared through the immunoSEQ multiplex PCR assay. TCRdb limited this immuneACCESS table to in-frame rearrangements with V and J called. A share of clones is missing; checked studies link under half to unresolved V genes, and the rest is unexplained. This sample comprises 30,000 to 40,000 clones, 90% to 95% of them detected only once. The top ten clones comprise around 0.78% of the sample. This specimen comes from a study of T cell changes during pregnancy in multiple sclerosis (dated by TCRdb to about 2019). Notes on the research overall: The study examined how the T cell repertoire changed over the course of pregnancy in women with multiple sclerosis.

Relative to germline, V is 1 base shorter and J is 1 base shorter, with 16 bases between their ends. From the cysteine through the phenylalanine, the CDR3 covers 18 amino acids. The retained sequence is limited to the CDR3, 54 bases, with the frame set at the first base. According to the germline V gene, CDR1 reads SGHTA and CDR2 reads FQGNSA. This clonotype originated in a female donor with multiple sclerosis, enrolled in a pregnancy study. Sequenced material: CD4+ T cells from peripheral blood mononuclear cells, taken in the third trimester of pregnancy. The chain was built from TRBV7-2 and TRBJ1-4; TRBD1 is a possible D gene, resting on 5 matching bases. The bases read TGTGCCAGCAGCTTAGAATTCTGGCTGGGGGGAACTAATGAAAAACTGTTTTTT. Its translation reads: CASSLEFWLGGTNEKLFF.